The T cell receptor beta chain under discussion was sequenced for a study of technical replicates of blood from a few donors. TCRdb keeps only in-frame clones here, not all; method: immunoSEQ multiplex PCR. The sample consists of 50,000 to 70,000 clones, approximately 86% of them appearing once. The V gene's germline CDR1 is MGHRA and CDR2 YSYEKL. CDR3 length equals 15 residues. Trimming shortened V by 1 base and J by 4 bases, and 13 bases separated the two germline ends. The chain has TRBV4-1 and TRBJ1-2; perhaps TRBD1 as D (6 bases). The TCR originated in a human donor in good health. Some clones in this sample may be carry-over from other donors' samples. Sequenced: PBMCs. The CDR3 region has the DNA TGCGCCAGCAGCCAAGGTGACGCCAGGGGCTATGGCTACACCTTC. As protein: CASSQGDARGYGYTF.